Below are 11 T cell receptor beta chains sequenced from a single sample in a study of vaccination and CD4 T cells after COVID-19. TCRdb re-called the PCR reads through MiXCR, storing one row per CDR3 protein. The sample has about 20,000 distinct CDR3 sequences, over 45% seen once. The sample here was CD4+ T cells from blood, taken after SARS-CoV-2 vaccination. The origin of the receptors is a human donor who had recovered from COVID-19.

The chain links TRBV6-1 to TRBJ2-1; D gene uncertain. Trimming cost V 10 bases and J 4 bases, with 8 bases left between them. The CDR3 is 11 amino acids. Germline-derived CDR1 and CDR2 are MNHNS and SASEGT. The CDR3 sequence: CATGTYNEQFF. CDR3 bases: TGTGCCACCGGTACTTACAATGAGCAGTTCTTC.

V and J are TRBV7-2 and TRBJ1-2; D remains unclear. V gave up 2 bases and J gave up 4 bases, with 17 bases separating them. Per germline, CDR1 SGHTA and CDR2 FQGNSA. The CDR3 spans 16 residues. The CDR3 region has the DNA TGTGCCAGCAGCTTATCGGGTGGGCCGAACGTCTATGGCTACACCTTC. Its protein product is CASSLSGGPNVYGYTF.

This clonotype has just a few counts. The chain recombines TRBV20-1 with TRBJ1-5, with D possibly matching TRBD1 (5 bases). The CDR3 length is 16 residues. Between the trimmed V and J ends, which lost 0 bases and 8 bases, there was a span of 20 bases. The germline V gene has CDR1 DFQATT and CDR2 SNEGSKA (reference sequence). CDR3 protein: CSARDPLTGLNKPQHF. DNA of the CDR3: TGCAGTGCTAGAGACCCGCTGACGGGGCTTAACAAGCCCCAGCATTTT.

J is TRBJ2-7 and V is TRBV6-5; D possibly corresponds to TRBD1 (5 bases). The V end was cut by 2 bases, the J end by 5 bases, with 13 bases between. Germline CDR1 and CDR2: MNHEY and SVGAGI. This CDR3 region has 14 residues. DNA of the CDR3: TGTGCCAGCAGTTACGGGCAGGGTTTTAACGAGCAGTACTTC. This sequence encodes CASSYGQGFNEQYF.

The J gene is TRBJ2-2, the V gene TRBV10-3; a possible D gene is TRBD1 (6 bases). The CDR3 covers 16 residues. Germline-derived CDR1 and CDR2 are ENHRY and SYGVKD. The V gene lost 10 bases and the J gene lost 0 bases, with 18 bases spanning the gap. The CDR3: CAKGVVAGTNTGELFF. The CDR3 DNA follows: TGTGCCAAGGGGGTAGTCGCAGGGACGAACACCGGGGAGCTGTTTTTT.

This chain uses TRBV6-1 with TRBJ1-2; 7 bases map to TRBD1. This CDR3 is built from 15 residues. Germline assignment: CDR1 MNHNS and CDR2 SASEGT. The ends lost 8 bases at V and 7 bases at J; junction bases unmatched: 16. CDR3 in amino acids: CASGLTGTGMTGYTF. CDR3 DNA sequence: TGTGCCAGCGGATTGACAGGGACGGGTATGACTGGCTACACCTTC.

This chain links TRBV7-6 with TRBJ2-2; D is uncertain. V was cut by 4 bases and J by 7 bases, with 22 bases left in between. The CDR3 loop spans 17 amino acids. The germline gives CDR1 SGHVS, CDR2 FNYEAQ. DNA for the CDR3: TGTGCCAGCAGCTCCCCGATCCTCCTCGCCGGGTACGGGGAGCTGTTTTTT. Amino acid sequence: CASSSPILLAGYGELFF.

The V and J genes are TRBV7-9 and TRBJ2-5; 7 bases align to TRBD2. V lost 8 bases and J lost 4; bases outside the gene matches: 7. Per germline, CDR1 SEHNR and CDR2 FQNEAQ (reference sequence). There are 13 residues in the CDR3. CDR3 loop: CASVPLAGETQYF. DNA of the CDR3: TGTGCCAGCGTCCCGTTAGCGGGAGAGACCCAGTACTTC. Based on the CDR3 plus reference TRBV7-9 and TRBJ2-5, the full variable domain is DTGVSQNPRHKITKRGQNVTFRCDPISEHNRLYWYRQTLGQGPEFLTYFQNEAQLEKSRLLSDRFSAERPKGSFSTLEIQRTEQGDSAMYLCASVPLAGETQYFGPGTRLLVL.

The V gene is TRBV5-4, the J gene TRBJ2-5; 9 positions match TRBD2. Trimming cost V 6 bases and J 5 bases; bases outside gene matches: 11. The CDR3 contains 15 residues. Germline CDR1 is SGHNT and CDR2 is YYREEE (reference sequence). CDR3 sequence: CASTNSGGRGETQYF. CDR3 nucleotide sequence: TGTGCCAGCACCAATTCCGGCGGGAGGGGGGAGACCCAGTACTTC.

Remarks on this clonotype: An end of the junction does not agree with germline; a read error may underlie this. The rearrangement joins TRBV7-4 to TRBJ2-5; TRBD1 matches 7 bases. Looked up from germline, CDR1 is SGHVT and CDR2 is SQSDAQ. The CDR3 loop spans 16 amino acids. The CDR3 region has the DNA TGTGCCAGCAGCGTAGCCCCGTCACAGGGGATGGAGACCCAGTACTTC. This translates into CASSVAPSQGMETQYF.

This chain joins TRBV7-8 and TRBJ1-6, with 7 bases that match TRBD1. From germline, CDR1 is SGHVS and CDR2 FQNEAQ. With V trimmed by 2 bases and J by 4 bases, 14 bases remained unmatched. CDR3 length: 19 amino acids. CDR3 in amino acids: CASSLIIRDRKPYNSPLHF. The CDR3 DNA follows: TGTGCCAGCAGCTTAATTATTAGGGACAGAAAGCCGTATAATTCACCCCTCCACTTT.